This TCR beta chain was sequenced during a study of siplizumab effects on memory and regulatory T cells. Study conclusions and caveats: Naive T cells looked more diverse than memory cells and looked like major alloresponse contributors.

The method was immunoSEQ multiplex PCR; TCRdb's version includes in-frame clones alone and lacks a portion of them. The sample holds 50,000 to 70,000 clones; 90% to 97% are singletons and the top ten take approximately 0.1%. Trimming left V 8 bases short and J 4 bases short, with 11 bases between. Germline V gene lookup returns CDR1 LNHDA and CDR2 SQIVND (reference sequence). The CDR3 runs 12 residues. As for this clone: Its antigen is currently unknown.

This TCR was recovered from a human donor in good health. The sample taken for sequencing was naive CD8+ T cells sorted from blood. V is TRBV19 and J is TRBJ1-2, with D unresolved. CDR3 sequence (DNA): TGTGCCAGTCTCGGTCCTCTCTATGGCTACACCTTC. It translates to CASLGPLYGYTF. The complete variable domain, with remaining parts taken from reference TRBV19 and TRBJ1-2, reads DGGITQSPKYLFRKEGQNVTLSCEQNLNHDAMYWYRQDPGQGLRLIYYSQIVNDFQKGDIAEGYSVSREKKESFPLTVTSAQKNPTAFYLCASLGPLYGYTFGSGTRLTVV.